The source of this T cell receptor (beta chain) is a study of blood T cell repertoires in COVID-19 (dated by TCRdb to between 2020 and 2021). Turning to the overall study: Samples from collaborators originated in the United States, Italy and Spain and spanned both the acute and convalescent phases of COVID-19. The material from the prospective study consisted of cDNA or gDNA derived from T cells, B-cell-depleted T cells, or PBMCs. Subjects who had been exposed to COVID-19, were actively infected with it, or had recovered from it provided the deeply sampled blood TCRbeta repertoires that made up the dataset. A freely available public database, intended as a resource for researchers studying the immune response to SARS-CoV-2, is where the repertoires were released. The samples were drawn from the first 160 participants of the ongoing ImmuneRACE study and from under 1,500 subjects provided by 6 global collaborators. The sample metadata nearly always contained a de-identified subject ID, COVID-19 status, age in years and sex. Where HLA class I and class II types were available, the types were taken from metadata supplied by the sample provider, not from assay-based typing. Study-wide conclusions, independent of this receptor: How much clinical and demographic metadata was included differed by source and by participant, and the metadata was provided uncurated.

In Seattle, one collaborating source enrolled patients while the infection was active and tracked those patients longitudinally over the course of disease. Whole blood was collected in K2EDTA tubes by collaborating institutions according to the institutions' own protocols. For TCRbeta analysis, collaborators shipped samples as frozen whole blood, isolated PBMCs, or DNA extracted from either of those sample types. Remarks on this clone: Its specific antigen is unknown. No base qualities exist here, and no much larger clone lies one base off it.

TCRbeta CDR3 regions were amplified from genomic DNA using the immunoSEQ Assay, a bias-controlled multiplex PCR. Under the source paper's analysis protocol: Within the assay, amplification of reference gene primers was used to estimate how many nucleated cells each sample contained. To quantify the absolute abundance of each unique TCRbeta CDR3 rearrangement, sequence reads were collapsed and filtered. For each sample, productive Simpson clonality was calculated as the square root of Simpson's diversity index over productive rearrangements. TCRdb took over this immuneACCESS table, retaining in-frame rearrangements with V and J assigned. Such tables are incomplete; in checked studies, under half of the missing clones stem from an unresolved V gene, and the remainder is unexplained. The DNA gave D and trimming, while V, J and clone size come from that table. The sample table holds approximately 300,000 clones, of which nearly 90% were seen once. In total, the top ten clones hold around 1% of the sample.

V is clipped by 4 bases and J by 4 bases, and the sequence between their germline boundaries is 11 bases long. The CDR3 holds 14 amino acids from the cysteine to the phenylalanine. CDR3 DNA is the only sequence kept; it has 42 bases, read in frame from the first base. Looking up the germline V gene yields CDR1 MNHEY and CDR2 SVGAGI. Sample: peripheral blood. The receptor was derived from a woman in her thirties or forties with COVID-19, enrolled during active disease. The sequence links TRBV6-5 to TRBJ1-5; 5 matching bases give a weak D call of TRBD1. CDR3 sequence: CASSLQELNQPQHF. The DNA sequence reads TGTGCCAGCAGTTTACAGGAGTTGAATCAGCCCCAGCATTTT.